The TCR beta chain described here comes from a study of shared clonotypes between healthy human individuals. As originally analysed: Junction-only sequences produced by ImmunoSEQ had no quality scores, so filtering differed. Using immunoSEQ multiplex PCR, the repertoire was profiled, and TCRdb retains in-frame clones only, with some absent. D and trimming come from the DNA, and the V and J calls and clone size come from that table. The sample records over 100,000 clones, approximately 70% being singletons. Donors comprised healthy HIV-negative adults lacking recent acute infections or vaccinations. Every donor was a Caucasian adult from Nashville, Tennessee. Trimming at V came to 5 bases and at J to 10 bases, leaving 14 bases not matched to a gene. Germline CDR1 and CDR2: MRHNA and SNTAGT. The CDR3 is 15 amino acids.

The chain has TRBV6-4 and TRBJ2-1; 7 nucleotides line up with TRBD2. Sequencing was done on a sample of memory CD8+ T cells sorted from blood. Subset in this sample: CD45RO+ cells pooled with CCR7-negative TemRA cells. The receptor's source is a woman aged 30 to 39 in good health. The CDR3 here is CASSLSSGAGREQFF. The CDR3 nucleotides are TGTGCCAGCAGTCTTTCCAGCGGGGCTGGCAGGGAGCAGTTCTTC.